The 30 T cell receptor beta chains listed next were all sequenced from one sample in a study of T cells in Graves' hyperthyroidism and ophthalmopathy. TCR beta CDR3 sequences were amplified from RNA transcripts. With the HTBI primer set, the TCR CDR3 went through a first round of RT-PCR. TCRdb reprocessed the multiplex PCR reads with MiXCR, giving one entry per CDR3 protein. The data contain a few hundred thousand distinct CDR3 sequences, approximately 18% of them singletons. Material for sequencing was blood. These receptors came from a man younger than 35 with Graves' ophthalmopathy.

As DNA, the CDR3 is TGTGCCAGCAGTTCTACAACGGGCCTCTACGAGCAGTACTTC. Translated: CASSSTTGLYEQYF. This sequence joins TRBV3-1 and TRBJ2-7; no clear D. Trimming left V 6 bases short and J 3 bases short, with 15 bases between. Germline CDR1 LGHDT, CDR2 YNNKEL (reference sequence). The CDR3 has 14 residues.

This clonotype has just a few counts. This chain links TRBV27 with TRBJ2-6; D is ambiguous. Germline V gene lookup returns CDR1 MNHEY and CDR2 SMNVEV (reference sequence). V gave up 3 bases and J gave up 0 bases, with 3 bases separating them. This CDR3 comprises 14 residues. CDR3 nucleotide sequence: TGTGCCAGCAGTTTTTACTCTGGGGCCAACGTCCTGACTTTC. Its protein product is CASSFYSGANVLTF.

This clonotype was found many times. This chain connects TRBV5-1 to TRBJ2-1; 13 nucleotides line up with TRBD2. Unmatched junction bases numbered 11, after V lost 4 bases and J lost 10 bases. CDR3 size: 16 residues. CDR1 is SGHRS, CDR2 YFSETQ, per germline. CDR3 protein: CASSTRTSGGSSEQFF. The CDR3 bases are TGCGCCAGCAGCACCCGGACTAGCGGGGGTTCAAGCGAGCAGTTCTTC. The whole variable domain, filled in from reference TRBV5-1 and TRBJ2-1, reads KAGVTQTPRYLIKTRGQQVTLSCSPISGHRSVSWYQQTPGQGLQFLFEYFSETQRNKGNFPGRFSGRQFSNSRSEMNVSTLELGDSALYLCASSTRTSGGSSEQFFGPGTRLTVL.

As DNA, the CDR3 is TGTGCCAGCAGTGCCGATTGGGGACAGGGACCCTACGAGCAGTACTTC. Translated, it gives CASSADWGQGPYEQYF. This rearrangement joins TRBV6-1 to TRBJ2-7, with TRBD1 matching 9 bases. Germline V gene lookup returns CDR1 MNHNS and CDR2 SASEGT. The junction had 9 bases not matched to a gene; V was cut back by 4 bases and J by 2 bases. The CDR3 consists of 16 residues.

The chain links TRBV20-1 to TRBJ2-4, with 14 bases fitting TRBD2. There are 15 residues in the CDR3. Germline values: CDR1 DFQATT, CDR2 SNEGSKA (reference sequence). Trimming removed 6 bases from V and 4 bases from J; junction bases left unmatched: 5. The CDR3 protein is CSATGLAGEKNIQYF. In DNA, the CDR3 is TGCAGTGCCACGGGACTAGCGGGGGAGAAAAACATTCAGTACTTC.

The V and J genes are TRBV28 and TRBJ1-1; D remains unclear. There are 14 residues in the CDR3. Germline CDR1 and CDR2: MDHEN and SYDVKM. V was pared by 3 bases and J by 1 base, with 9 bases between. The CDR3 DNA follows: TGTGCCAGCAGTTTCCCTACACCGAACACTGAAGCTTTCTTT. Amino acid sequence: CASSFPTPNTEAFF.

This clonotype was seen at least ten times. This sequence joins TRBV24-1 and TRBJ1-2; maybe TRBD1 (5 bases). The germline CDR1 and CDR2 sequences are KGHDR and SFDVKD. V lost 3 bases to trimming and J lost 8 bases, with 15 bases between them. This CDR3 has 14 residues. The CDR3 loop reads CATSDEQTVRGYTF. As DNA, the CDR3 is TGTGCCACCAGTGATGAACAGACAGTAAGAGGCTACACCTTC.

Note on this clonotype: The junction and the germline gene differ at one end; a read error may be behind it. The gene calls are TRBV3-1 and TRBJ1-3; D is unclear. This CDR3 has 14 amino acids. The germline CDR1 and CDR2 sequences are LGHDT and YNNKEL (reference sequence). The CDR3 bases are TGTGCCAGCAGCCAAGGGAACATAGGAAACACCATGTATTTT. The encoded protein is CASSQGNIGNTMYF.

The table lists this clonotype with a few counts. One end of the junction is discordant with germline, which a read error may explain. V usage is TRBV5-5 and J usage is TRBJ2-1, with TRBD1 identical over 7 bases. Germline V lookup: CDR1 SGHKS, CDR2 YYEKEE (reference sequence). CDR3 length equals 16 residues. In nucleotides, the CDR3 is TGTGCCAGCAGCACCGACAGGGAGAGCTCCTACAATGAGCGGTTCTTC. Encoded protein: CASSTDRESSYNERFF.

This clonotype was found a few times. V and J are TRBV9 and TRBJ1-2, with no clear D. The CDR3 runs 13 residues. CDR1 and CDR2 from the germline V gene are SGDLS and YYNGEE. Trimming stripped 0 bases from V and 6 bases from J, with 9 bases between. CDR3 residues: CASSVDTRDGYTF. The CDR3 nucleotides are TGTGCCAGCAGCGTAGACACGAGAGATGGCTACACCTTC.

This clonotype was counted many times. J is TRBJ2-3 and V is TRBV28; D may be TRBD2 (5 bases). This CDR3 has 13 amino acids. V lost 3 bases, J lost 5 bases, and 9 bases lay in between. Looked up from germline, CDR1 is MDHEN and CDR2 is SYDVKM. The CDR3 is CASSFPSGDTQYF. As DNA, the CDR3 is TGTGCCAGCAGTTTCCCCAGCGGAGATACGCAGTATTTT.

In this sample, this clonotype turned up a few times. This chain links TRBV4-2 with TRBJ2-7, with D possibly TRBD1 on 5 matching bases. Looked up from germline, CDR1 is LGHNA and CDR2 is YNFKEQ. This CDR3 region has 15 residues. The germline V and J ends were trimmed by 1 base and 3 bases, with 13 bases remaining between them. CDR3 in amino acids: CASSQALPQVYEQYF. The DNA for the CDR3 is TGTGCCAGCAGCCAAGCCCTTCCACAGGTCTACGAGCAGTACTTC.

This clonotype was seen many times. The V gene is TRBV12-3 or TRBV12-4, the J gene TRBJ1-5; TRBD1 matches at 7 bases. J gave up 7 bases and V 4 bases, and 16 bases lay outside the gene matches. The CDR3 totals 17 residues. The CDR3 spells CASSSYGLTGVGQPQHF. CDR3 bases: TGTGCCAGCAGTTCCTACGGCCTTACAGGGGTGGGGCAGCCCCAGCATTTT.

This clonotype occurred many times. This CDR3 is CASSQGPLSTEAFF. The CDR3 bases are TGTGCCAGCAGCCAAGGGCCCCTGAGCACTGAAGCTTTCTTT. The genes are TRBV3-1 and TRBJ1-1; no reliable D call. CDR1 LGHDT and CDR2 YNNKEL come from the germline V gene (reference sequence). The germline V and J ends were trimmed by 1 base and 4 bases, with 10 bases remaining between them. This CDR3 has 14 amino acids. Drawing the rest from reference TRBV3-1 and TRBJ1-1, the complete variable domain is DTAVSQTPKYLVTQMGNDKSIKCEQNLGHDTMYWYKQDSKKFLKIMFSYNNKELIINETVPNRFSPKSPDKAHLNLHINSLELGDSAVYFCASSQGPLSTEAFFGQGTRLTVV.

To note about this clonotype: A much larger clonotype is one base distant, so this may be a read error. The V and J genes are TRBV5-1 and TRBJ2-7; TRBD2 is a possible D gene (6 bases). Per germline, CDR1 SGHRS and CDR2 YFSETQ. The CDR3 runs to 17 residues. The CDR3 sequence: CASSLARGRAISSEQYF. CDR3 nucleotide sequence: TGTGCCAGCAGCTTAGCGCGGGGACGAGCGATCTCGAGTGAGCAGTACTTC.

The CDR3 DNA reads TGTGCCAGCAGCCAAGATCAGGCGGGGGGGCCCATGGAGGAGACCCAGTACTTC. Translated: CASSQDQAGGPMEETQYF. The rearrangement joins TRBV11-2 to TRBJ2-5, with 9 bases fitting TRBD2. The germline CDR1 and CDR2 sequences are SGHAT and FQNNGV. The junction had 18 bases not matched to a gene; V was cut back by 5 bases and J by 5 bases. CDR3 length: 18 amino acids.

A note on this clonotype: A read error may explain this, as a much larger clone is one base away. The CDR3 reads CASSLEALRYGTDTRYF. CDR3 nucleotide sequence: TGTGCCAGCAGCTTAGAGGCCCTCCGTTATGGCACAGATACGCGGTATTTT. The chain links TRBV7-6 to TRBJ2-3; D is ambiguous. This CDR3 region has 17 residues. CDR1 and CDR2 from the germline V gene are SGHVS and FNYEAQ.

This clonotype was detected ten times or more. The rearrangement links TRBV6-1 to TRBJ1-2, with a weak D call TRBD1 (6 bases). With 3 bases removed from V and 4 bases from J, the gap between germline ends came to 12 bases. The CDR3 has 14 residues. Per germline, CDR1 MNHNS and CDR2 SASEGT. CDR3 bases: TGTGCCAGCAGTGATCAAGGACAGAGCTATGGCTACACCTTC. This encodes CASSDQGQSYGYTF.

This clonotype was seen a few times. The chain links TRBV5-6 to TRBJ2-2, with D perhaps being TRBD1 or TRBD2 (5 bases each). Germline CDR1 reads SGHDT; CDR2 reads YYEEEE. V was pared by 4 bases and J by 2 bases, with 12 bases between. This CDR3 region has 15 residues. The CDR3 sequence is CASSGPGPNTGELFF. The DNA of the CDR3 is TGTGCCAGCAGCGGGCCGGGACCAAACACCGGGGAGCTGTTTTTT.

In its sample, this clonotype was seen many times. J is TRBJ1-2 and V is TRBV12-3 or TRBV12-4, with D unclear. This CDR3 is 14 amino acids long. With 5 bases removed from V and 8 bases from J, the gap between germline ends came to 18 bases. In nucleotides, the CDR3 is TGTGCCAGCAGTCCCACATCTAAAACCTGGGGCTACACCTTC. This sequence encodes CASSPTSKTWGYTF.

Many counts were recorded for this clonotype. The chain employs TRBV3-1 and TRBJ2-2; D not resolved. The CDR3 covers 13 residues. V was pared by 1 base and J by 6 bases, with 6 bases between. Looked up from germline, CDR1 is LGHDT and CDR2 is YNNKEL (reference sequence). CDR3: CASSQGTAGELFF. As DNA, the CDR3 is TGTGCCAGCAGCCAAGGGACGGCCGGGGAGCTGTTTTTT.

This chain links TRBV6-1 with TRBJ2-5, with 9 bases identical to TRBD2. The ends lost 6 bases at V and 5 bases at J; junction bases unmatched: 4. Germline CDR1 is MNHNS and CDR2 is SASEGT. The CDR3 loop spans 13 amino acids. For the CDR3, the DNA is TGTGCCAGCAGAGCCGGGACTAGCGAGACCCAGTACTTC. It translates to CASRAGTSETQYF.

The chain joins TRBV4-1 to TRBJ2-7; 8 bases are a match to TRBD1. CDR1 is MGHRA and CDR2 is YSYEKL in the germline V gene. Germline trimming cut 2 bases from V and 3 bases from J; bases unmatched to any gene: 6. The CDR3 is 15 amino acids. CDR3 sequence (DNA): TGCGCCAGCAGCCAATCGGGTGACAGGGGCTACGAGCAGTACTTC. Protein product: CASSQSGDRGYEQYF.

This clonotype was detected only a few times. The gene calls are TRBV7-3 and TRBJ2-2; 9 bases map to TRBD1. CDR1 and CDR2 (germline): SGHTA, FQGTGA. The CDR3 runs 16 residues. Trimming at V came to 4 bases and at J to 4 bases, leaving 7 bases not matched to a gene. The CDR3: CASSSTGGLVTGELFF. In DNA, the CDR3 is TGTGCCAGCAGCTCGACAGGGGGATTAGTCACCGGGGAGCTGTTTTTT.

This chain joins TRBV6-1 and TRBJ2-6; TRBD1 matches 7 bases. The CDR3 is made up of 15 amino acids. CDR1 MNHNS and CDR2 SASEGT come from the germline V gene. V dropped 6 bases and J dropped 4; count of bases not matched to a gene: 6. This CDR3 reads CASRDRAPGANVLTF. Here the CDR3 DNA reads TGTGCCAGCAGAGACAGGGCGCCCGGGGCCAACGTCCTGACTTTC.

This clonotype occurred a few times. This chain joins TRBV5-1 and TRBJ2-2; D gene unclear. Germline assignment: CDR1 SGHRS and CDR2 YFSETQ. With 4 bases removed from V and 5 bases from J, the gap between germline ends came to 18 bases. CDR3 size: 16 residues. The CDR3 loop is CASSQDGTPRTGELFF. In DNA form, the CDR3 reads TGCGCCAGCAGCCAGGATGGCACCCCGCGGACCGGGGAGCTGTTTTTT.

This clonotype came up once. V usage is TRBV27 and J usage is TRBJ1-6; no definite D call. There are 16 residues in the CDR3. Trimming stripped 5 bases from V and 0 bases from J, with 11 bases between. Germline assignment: CDR1 MNHEY and CDR2 SMNVEV (reference sequence). The CDR3 DNA follows: TGTGCCAGCAGTCCAGTATTAAGCTCCTATAATTCACCCCTCCACTTT. Residues: CASSPVLSSYNSPLHF.

This clonotype was recorded at least ten times. The chain recombines TRBV28 with TRBJ2-1, with D unclear. This CDR3 is 16 amino acids long. V dropped 5 bases and J dropped 3 bases, with 17 bases sitting between them. Looked up from germline, CDR1 is MDHEN and CDR2 is SYDVKM. CDR3 sequence: CASSTLGLGYYNEQFF. Written as DNA, the CDR3 is TGTGCCAGCAGTACCCTGGGGTTAGGGTACTACAATGAGCAGTTCTTC.

This clonotype was detected only a few times. An end of the junction differs from the germline gene, which may be a read error. V is TRBV24-1 and J is TRBJ2-3; the match to TRBD2 covers 8 bases. The germline V gene encodes CDR1 KGHDR and CDR2 SFDVKD. The CDR3 is made up of 14 amino acids. CDR3 region: CAISTGAGGDTQYF. Written as DNA, the CDR3 is TGTGCCATCAGTACGGGCGCGGGGGGAGATACGCAGTATTTT.

This clonotype was seen repeatedly, ten times or more. J is TRBJ2-7 and V is TRBV27; 7 nucleotides align to TRBD1. CDR1 MNHEY and CDR2 SMNVEV come from the germline V gene (reference sequence). The CDR3 loop spans 15 amino acids. The trim removed 6 bases at V and 2 bases at J, leaving 10 bases unmatched. CDR3 nucleotide sequence: TGTGCCAGCAGGAGTAGACAGGGAGAGACCTACGAGCAGTACTTC. It is translated as CASRSRQGETYEQYF.